Below, 15 T cell receptor beta chains from the same sample are listed, as sequenced in a study of response to subunit inactivated influenza vaccine. TCRdb reprocessed the RT-PCR reads with MiXCR, giving one entry per CDR3 protein. The sample has 590,000 or so distinct CDR3 sequences, roughly 15% seen once. Sequencing was performed on PBMCs from blood, taken less than 15 days before vaccination. All receptors come from a man aged 50 or older who received an inactivated influenza vaccine.

The chain carries TRBV6-2 or TRBV6-3 and TRBJ2-7; weak D call: TRBD2 (6 bases). CDR1 is MNHEY, CDR2 SVGEGT, per germline. V lost 4 bases and J lost 3, with 16 bases in between. This CDR3 is built from 15 residues. In nucleotides, the CDR3 is TGTGCCAGCAGTTTAGCGGCAGTCCTCATCTACGAGCAGTACTTC. This sequence encodes CASSLAAVLIYEQYF.

This clonotype showed up many times. The chain combines TRBV20-1 with TRBJ1-1; no reliable D call. Germline-derived CDR1 and CDR2 are DFQATT and SNEGSKA (reference sequence). CDR3 size: 11 residues. V dropped 6 bases and J dropped 2 bases, with 7 bases sitting between them. The CDR3 DNA follows: TGCAGTGCCGGTTCCAACACTGAAGCTTTCTTT. It codes for CSAGSNTEAFF.

This clonotype was observed a few times. The rearrangement joins TRBV6-1 to TRBJ2-2; D remains unclear. CDR1 MNHNS and CDR2 SASEGT come from the germline V gene. With 6 bases removed from V and 6 bases from J, the gap between germline ends came to 11 bases. This CDR3 spans 13 amino acids. The CDR3, as DNA: TGTGCCAGCAGCCCTAGATGGGCCGGGGAGCTGTTTTTT. Amino acids: CASSPRWAGELFF.

At least ten counts were recorded for this clonotype. The V and J genes are TRBV12-3 or TRBV12-4 and TRBJ1-5; TRBD1 aligns across 7 bases. This CDR3 comprises 14 residues. J lost 11 bases, V lost 6 bases, and 13 bases had no gene match. In nucleotides, the CDR3 is TGTGCCAGCAGGCATACAGGGGCTGCTGGGTCCCAGCATTTT. Protein: CASRHTGAAGSQHF.

There are many counts of this clonotype. The rearrangement joins TRBV5-6 to TRBJ1-5; weak D call: TRBD1 (5 bases). Germline V CDR1 and CDR2: SGHDT, YYEEEE. V lost 4 bases to trimming and J lost 5 bases, with 7 bases between them. This CDR3 spans 12 amino acids. This chain's CDR3 is CASSRDDQPQHF. The CDR3 region has the DNA TGTGCCAGCAGCAGGGACGATCAGCCCCAGCATTTT.

This clonotype was recorded many times. V gene TRBV11-2 combines with J gene TRBJ1-6; no definite D call. The V gene's germline CDR1 is SGHAT and CDR2 FQNNGV. This CDR3 contains 16 residues. The V gene lost 4 bases and the J gene lost 7 bases, with 17 bases spanning the gap. This chain's CDR3 is CASSSLRAVRNSPLHF. The CDR3, as DNA: TGTGCCAGCAGCTCCCTAAGGGCAGTCCGAAATTCACCCCTCCACTTT.

The chain's CDR3 is CASSQVVGSTDTQYF. CDR3 DNA sequence: TGCGCCAGCAGCCAAGTTGTAGGGAGCACAGATACGCAGTATTTT. The rearrangement joins TRBV4-1 to TRBJ2-3; the D is unclear. The CDR3 totals 15 residues. Per the germline V gene, CDR1 is MGHRA and CDR2 is YSYEKL. V lost 1 base and J lost 0, with 8 bases in between.

This chain connects TRBV27 to TRBJ1-2; no clear D gene. The CDR3 covers 14 residues. In germline, CDR1 is MNHEY, CDR2 SMNVEV (reference sequence). V was pared by 4 bases and J by 0 bases, with 9 bases between. The CDR3 sequence: CASSSAGSNYGYTF. CDR3 bases: TGTGCCAGCAGTTCGGCAGGTTCTAACTATGGCTACACCTTC.

This clonotype was observed a handful of times. CDR3 DNA sequence: TGCAGCGTTGGGACTAGCCGAACCCCTGTTACCACAGATACGCAGTATTTT. This translates into CSVGTSRTPVTTDTQYF. J is TRBJ2-3 and V is TRBV29-1; 8 bases map to TRBD2. The CDR3 has 17 residues. Germline V gives CDR1 SQVTM, CDR2 ANQGSEA. V shed 4 bases, J shed 2 bases, and the junction held 14 bases outside the gene matches.

The CDR3 here is CASYTGGGASEQYF. The CDR3 DNA reads as TGTGCCAGCTATACCGGCGGGGGGGCAAGCGAGCAGTACTTC. The V call is TRBV6-1, the J call TRBJ2-7, with 9 bases lining up with TRBD2. Losses at the gene ends were 8 bases for V and 6 bases for J; bases not matched to a gene: 11. Germline CDR1 and CDR2: MNHNS and SASEGT. The CDR3 runs to 14 residues.

This clonotype showed up just a few times. The J gene is TRBJ2-7, the V gene TRBV4-2, with D unclear. The V gene lost 0 bases and the J gene lost 0 bases, with 6 bases spanning the gap. Germline V gene data show CDR1 as LGHNA and CDR2 as YNFKEQ. The CDR3 loop spans 14 amino acids. CDR3 sequence reads: CASSQDLISYEQYF. DNA of the CDR3: TGTGCCAGCAGCCAAGATCTAATCTCCTACGAGCAGTACTTC.

This clonotype was detected only a few times. The chain recombines TRBV4-1 with TRBJ2-5; D perhaps matches TRBD1 (7 bases). With 3 bases removed from V and 1 base from J, the gap between germline ends came to 9 bases. CDR1 is MGHRA and CDR2 is YSYEKL in the germline V gene. The CDR3 consists of 14 residues. The CDR3 sequence is CASSQEGAQETQYF. The CDR3 bases are TGCGCCAGCAGCCAGGAGGGGGCCCAAGAGACCCAGTACTTC.

The gene calls are TRBV5-1 and TRBJ2-2; a possible D gene is TRBD1 (6 bases). The CDR3 runs to 15 residues. Germline V CDR1 and CDR2: SGHRS, YFSETQ. Trimming cost V 4 bases and J 4 bases, with 14 bases left between them. CDR3 loop: CASSTGTRPTGELFF. The CDR3 DNA reads as TGCGCCAGCAGCACCGGGACAAGGCCCACCGGGGAGCTGTTTTTT. Using reference TRBV5-1 and TRBJ2-2 for the parts outside the CDR3, the full variable domain is KAGVTQTPRYLIKTRGQQVTLSCSPISGHRSVSWYQQTPGQGLQFLFEYFSETQRNKGNFPGRFSGRQFSNSRSEMNVSTLELGDSALYLCASSTGTRPTGELFFGEGSRLTVL.

The gene calls are TRBV6-2 or TRBV6-3 and TRBJ1-1; 9 bases fit TRBD1. CDR3 length: 16 residues. Germline V gene sequence: CDR1 MNHEY, CDR2 SVGEGT. The J segment lost 4 bases and the V segment lost 4 bases, leaving 10 bases of the junction unmatched. The CDR3: CASSSSDRGFSTEAFF. For the CDR3, the DNA is TGTGCCAGCAGTTCCTCGGACAGGGGCTTTTCCACTGAAGCTTTCTTT.

V is TRBV7-2 and J is TRBJ1-2, with 9 bases lining up with TRBD1. CDR1 is SGHTA and CDR2 is FQGNSA in the germline V gene. This CDR3 is built from 16 residues. J lost 4 bases, V lost 5 bases, and 11 bases had no gene match. CDR3 bases: TGTGCCAGCAGCCTTATGCCGACAGGGGGGGGCTATGGCTACACCTTC. Encoded protein: CASSLMPTGGGYGYTF. The variable domain in full, with the rest retrieved from reference TRBV7-2 and TRBJ1-2, is GAGVSQSPSNKVTEKGKDVELRCDPISGHTALYWYRQSLGQGLEFLIYFQGNSAPDKSGLPSDRFSAERTGGSVSTLTIQRTQQEDSAVYLCASSLMPTGGGYGYTFGSGTRLTVV.